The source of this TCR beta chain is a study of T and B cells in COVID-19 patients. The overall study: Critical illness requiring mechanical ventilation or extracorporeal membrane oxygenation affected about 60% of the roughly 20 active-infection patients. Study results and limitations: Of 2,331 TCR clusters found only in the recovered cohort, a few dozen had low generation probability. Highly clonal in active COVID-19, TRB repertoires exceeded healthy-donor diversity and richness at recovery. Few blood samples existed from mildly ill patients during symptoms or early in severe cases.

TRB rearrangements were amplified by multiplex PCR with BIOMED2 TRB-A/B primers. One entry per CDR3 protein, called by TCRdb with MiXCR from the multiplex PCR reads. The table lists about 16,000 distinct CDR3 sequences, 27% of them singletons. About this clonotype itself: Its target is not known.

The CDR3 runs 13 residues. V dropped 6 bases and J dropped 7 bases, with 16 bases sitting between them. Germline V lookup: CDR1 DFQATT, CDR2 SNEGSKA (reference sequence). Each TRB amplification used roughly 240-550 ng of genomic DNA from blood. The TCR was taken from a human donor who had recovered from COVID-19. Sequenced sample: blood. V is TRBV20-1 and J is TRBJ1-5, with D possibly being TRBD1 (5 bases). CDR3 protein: CSAGRGGRQPQHF. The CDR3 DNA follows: TGCAGTGCCGGACGGGGGGGTCGACAGCCCCAGCATTTT.